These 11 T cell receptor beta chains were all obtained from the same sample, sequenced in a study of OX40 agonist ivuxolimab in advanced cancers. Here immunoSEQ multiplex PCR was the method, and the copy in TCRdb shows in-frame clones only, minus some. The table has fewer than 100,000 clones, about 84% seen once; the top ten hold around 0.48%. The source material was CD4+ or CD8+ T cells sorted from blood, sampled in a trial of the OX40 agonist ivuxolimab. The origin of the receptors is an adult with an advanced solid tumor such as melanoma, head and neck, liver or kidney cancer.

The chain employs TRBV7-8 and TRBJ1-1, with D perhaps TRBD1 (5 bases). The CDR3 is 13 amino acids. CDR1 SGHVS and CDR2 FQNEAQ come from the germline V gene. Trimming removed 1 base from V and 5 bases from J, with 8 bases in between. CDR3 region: CASSLGGGTEAFF. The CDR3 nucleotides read TGTGCCAGCAGCTTAGGGGGCGGGACTGAAGCTTTCTTT.

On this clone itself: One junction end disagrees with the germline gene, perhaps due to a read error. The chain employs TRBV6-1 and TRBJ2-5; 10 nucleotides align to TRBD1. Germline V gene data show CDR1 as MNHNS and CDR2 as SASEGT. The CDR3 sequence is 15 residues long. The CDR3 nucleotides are TGTGCCAGCAGAGAAGACAGGGGGCTACAAGAGACCCAGTACTTC. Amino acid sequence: CASREDRGLQETQYF.

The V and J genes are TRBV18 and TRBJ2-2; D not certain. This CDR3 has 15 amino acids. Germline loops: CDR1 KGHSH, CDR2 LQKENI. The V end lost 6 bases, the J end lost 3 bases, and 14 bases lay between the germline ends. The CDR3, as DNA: TGTGCCAGCTCCCACGACTCCTTCTACACCGGGGAGCTGTTTTTT. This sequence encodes CASSHDSFYTGELFF.

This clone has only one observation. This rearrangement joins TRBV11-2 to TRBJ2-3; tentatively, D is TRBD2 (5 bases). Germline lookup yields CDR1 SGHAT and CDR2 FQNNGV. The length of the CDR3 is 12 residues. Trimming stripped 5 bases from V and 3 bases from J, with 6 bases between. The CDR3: CASSRGTDTQYF. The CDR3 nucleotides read TGTGCCAGCAGCCGGGGTACAGATACGCAGTATTTT.

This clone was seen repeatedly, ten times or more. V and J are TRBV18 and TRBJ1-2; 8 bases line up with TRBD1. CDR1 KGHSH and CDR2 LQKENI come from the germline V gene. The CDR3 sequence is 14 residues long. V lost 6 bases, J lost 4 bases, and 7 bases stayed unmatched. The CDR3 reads CASSSTGEAYGYTF. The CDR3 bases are TGTGCCAGCTCGTCGACAGGGGAGGCCTATGGCTACACCTTC.

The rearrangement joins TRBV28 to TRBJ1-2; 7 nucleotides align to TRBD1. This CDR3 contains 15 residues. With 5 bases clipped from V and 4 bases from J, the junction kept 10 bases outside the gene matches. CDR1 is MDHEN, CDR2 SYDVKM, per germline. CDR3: CASSRISGTAYGYTF. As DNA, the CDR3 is TGTGCCAGCAGTCGAATCTCCGGGACAGCCTATGGCTACACCTTC.

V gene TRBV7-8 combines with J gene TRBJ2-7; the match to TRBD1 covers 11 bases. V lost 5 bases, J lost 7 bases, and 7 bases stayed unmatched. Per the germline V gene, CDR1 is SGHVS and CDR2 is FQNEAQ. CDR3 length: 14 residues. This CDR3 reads CASSILGTGGEQYF. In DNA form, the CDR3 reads TGTGCCAGCAGCATACTAGGGACAGGGGGTGAGCAGTACTTC.

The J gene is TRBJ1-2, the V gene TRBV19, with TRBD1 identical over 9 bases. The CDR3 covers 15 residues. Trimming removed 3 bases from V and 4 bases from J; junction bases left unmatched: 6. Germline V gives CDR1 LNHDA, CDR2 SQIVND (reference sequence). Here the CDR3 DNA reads TGTGCCAGTAGTATGGGGACAGGGAGGACCTATGGCTACACCTTC. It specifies CASSMGTGRTYGYTF.

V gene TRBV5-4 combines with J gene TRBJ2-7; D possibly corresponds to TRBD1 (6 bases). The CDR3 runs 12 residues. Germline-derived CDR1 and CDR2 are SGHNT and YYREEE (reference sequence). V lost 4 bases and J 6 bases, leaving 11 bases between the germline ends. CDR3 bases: TGTGCCAGCAGCACCCAGGGGAGCGAGCAGTACTTC. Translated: CASSTQGSEQYF. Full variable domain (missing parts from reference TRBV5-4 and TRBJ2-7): ETGVTQSPTHLIKTRGQQVTLRCSSQSGHNTVSWYQQALGQGPQFIFQYYREEENGRGNFPPRFSGLQFPNYSSELNVNALELDDSALYLCASSTQGSEQYFGPGTRLTVT.

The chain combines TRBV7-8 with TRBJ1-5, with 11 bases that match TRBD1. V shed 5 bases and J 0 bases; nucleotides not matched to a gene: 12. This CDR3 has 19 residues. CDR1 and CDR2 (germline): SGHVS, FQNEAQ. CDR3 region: CASSPKGWTGGPSNQPQHF. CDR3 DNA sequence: TGTGCCAGCAGCCCGAAGGGTTGGACAGGGGGCCCTAGCAATCAGCCCCAGCATTTT.

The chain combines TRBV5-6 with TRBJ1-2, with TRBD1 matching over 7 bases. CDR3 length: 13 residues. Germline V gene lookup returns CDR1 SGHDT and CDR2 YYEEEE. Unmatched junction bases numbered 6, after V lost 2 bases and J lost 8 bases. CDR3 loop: CASSFTGDWGYTF. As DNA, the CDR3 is TGTGCCAGCAGCTTTACAGGGGATTGGGGCTACACCTTC.